The present entry profiles one T cell receptor beta chain with its context. The data originate from a study of T cell changes during pregnancy in multiple sclerosis. Some clones are missing from TCRdb's copy, which holds only in-frame ones; the method was immunoSEQ multiplex PCR. The repertoire holds under 50,000 clones, around 93% seen once, with 3.5% to 5% in the top ten. The CDR3 is made up of 16 amino acids. Specimen: CD8+ T cells from peripheral blood mononuclear cells, collected in the first trimester of pregnancy. V and J are TRBV21-1 and TRBJ2-6; the table's D call, TRBD1, has no DNA check behind it. TRBV21-1 is deemed a pseudogene. This sequence originates from a female donor with multiple sclerosis, enrolled in a pregnancy study. In DNA form, the CDR3 reads TGTGCCCGCTCCGGGACAGCCACCTCTGGGGCCAACGTCCTGACTTTC. Protein product: CARSGTATSGANVLTF.